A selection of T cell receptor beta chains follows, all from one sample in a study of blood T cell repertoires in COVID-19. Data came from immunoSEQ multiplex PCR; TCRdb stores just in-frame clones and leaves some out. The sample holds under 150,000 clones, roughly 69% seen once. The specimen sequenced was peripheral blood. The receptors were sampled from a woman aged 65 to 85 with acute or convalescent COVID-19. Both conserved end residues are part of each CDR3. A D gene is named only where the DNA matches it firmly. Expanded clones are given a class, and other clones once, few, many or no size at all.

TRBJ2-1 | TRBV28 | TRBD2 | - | CASTNLAGYNEQFF | TGTGCCAGCACCAACCTAGCGGGCTACAATGAGCAGTTCTTC
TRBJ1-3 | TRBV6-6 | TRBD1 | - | CASINRDRYSGNTIYF | TGTGCCAGCATCAATCGGGACAGGTACTCTGGAAACACCATATATTTT
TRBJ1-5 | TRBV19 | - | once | CASSKQEGNQPQHF | TGTGCCAGTAGTAAGCAGGAGGGCAATCAGCCCCAGCATTTT
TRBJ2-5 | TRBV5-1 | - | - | CASSLMGGRKETQYF | TGCGCCAGCAGCTTGATGGGGGGACGGAAAGAGACCCAGTACTTC
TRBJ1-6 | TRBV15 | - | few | CATTDFYNSPLHF | TGTGCCACCACAGACTTCTATAATTCACCCCTCCACTTT
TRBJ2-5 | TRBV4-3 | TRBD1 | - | CASSQDFRGQETQYF | TGCGCCAGCAGCCAAGATTTCAGGGGGCAAGAGACCCAGTACTTC
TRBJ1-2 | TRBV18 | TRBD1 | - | CASSPGGDRARSDGYTF | TGTGCCAGCTCACCGGGTGGGGACAGGGCGCGGTCTGATGGCTACACCTTC
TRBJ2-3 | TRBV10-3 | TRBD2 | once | CAISGLAGGTTDTQYF | TGTGCCATCAGCGGACTAGCGGGAGGGACAACAGATACGCAGTATTTT
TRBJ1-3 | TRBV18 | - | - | CASSSDSFSGNTIYF | TGTGCCAGCTCATCGGACAGCTTTTCTGGAAACACCATATATTTT
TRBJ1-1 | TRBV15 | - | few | CATSRRQGPEAFF | TGTGCCACCAGCAGGAGGCAGGGGCCTGAAGCTTTCTTT
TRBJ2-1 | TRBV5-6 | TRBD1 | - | CASSFRRDRDYNEQFF | TGTGCCAGCAGCTTTCGCCGGGACAGGGACTACAATGAGCAGTTCTTC
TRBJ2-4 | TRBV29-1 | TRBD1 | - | CSGRQGGKNIQYF | TGCAGCGGCCGACAGGGGGGAAAAAACATTCAGTACTTC
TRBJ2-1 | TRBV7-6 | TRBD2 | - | CASSSLPETSGGHNEQFF | TGTGCCAGCAGCTCCCTCCCCGAGACTAGCGGGGGACACAATGAGCAGTTCTTC
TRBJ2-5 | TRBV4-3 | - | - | CASSPELEYQETQYF | TGCGCCAGCAGCCCCGAACTGGAGTACCAAGAGACCCAGTACTTC
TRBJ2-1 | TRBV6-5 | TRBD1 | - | CASSSGQGVSNEQFF | TGTGCCAGCAGTTCAGGACAGGGGGTGTCGAATGAGCAGTTCTTC
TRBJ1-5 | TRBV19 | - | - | CASSFGGNQPQHF | TGTGCCAGTAGTTTCGGTGGCAATCAGCCCCAGCATTTT
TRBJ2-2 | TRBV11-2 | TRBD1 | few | CASSPSTGVVTGELFF | TGTGCCAGCAGCCCATCGACAGGGGTTGTCACCGGGGAGCTGTTTTTT
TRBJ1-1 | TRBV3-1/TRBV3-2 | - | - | CASSPIMGAEAFF | TGTGCCAGCAGCCCAATTATGGGAGCTGAAGCTTTCTTT
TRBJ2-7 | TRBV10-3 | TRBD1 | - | CAISSTGTSYEQYF | TGTGCCATCAGCTCGACAGGGACCTCCTACGAGCAGTACTTC
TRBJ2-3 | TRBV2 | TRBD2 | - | CASIGAGGPTDTQYF | TGTGCCAGCATTGGGGCGGGGGGGCCCACAGATACGCAGTATTTT
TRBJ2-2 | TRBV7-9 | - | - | CASSLGSSGITGELFF | TGTGCCAGCAGCTTAGGTAGTAGCGGAATTACCGGGGAGCTGTTTTTT
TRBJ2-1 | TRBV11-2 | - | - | CASSLVRGIYNEQFF | TGTGCCAGCAGCTTAGTCAGGGGAATCTACAATGAGCAGTTCTTC
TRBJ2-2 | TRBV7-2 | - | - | CASRPPGGQVTGELFF | TGTGCCAGCAGGCCCCCCGGAGGGCAAGTCACCGGGGAGCTGTTTTTT
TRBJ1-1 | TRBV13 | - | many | CASSLEGNTEAFF | TGTGCCAGCAGCCTCGAGGGGAACACTGAAGCTTTCTTT
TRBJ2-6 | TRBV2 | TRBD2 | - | CASRLFTSGSLSGANVLTF | TGTGCCAGCAGACTATTTACTAGCGGGAGCCTCTCTGGGGCCAACGTCCTGACTTTC
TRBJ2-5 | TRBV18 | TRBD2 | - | CASSPQASGSSETQYF | TGTGCCAGCTCACCACAGGCTAGCGGGAGTAGCGAGACCCAGTACTTC
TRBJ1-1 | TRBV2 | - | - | CASMRGSGTEAFF | TGTGCCAGCATGCGGGGTTCGGGCACTGAAGCTTTCTTT
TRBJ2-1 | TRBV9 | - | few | CASSVRELSYNEQFF | TGTGCCAGCAGCGTCAGGGAATTATCCTACAATGAGCAGTTCTTC
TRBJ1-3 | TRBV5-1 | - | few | CASSIGQGPGNTIYF | TGCGCCAGCAGCATCGGGCAGGGCCCTGGAAACACCATATATTTT
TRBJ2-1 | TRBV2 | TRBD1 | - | CASSEAGQGASEQFF | TGTGCCAGCAGTGAAGCAGGACAGGGGGCGAGTGAGCAGTTCTTC
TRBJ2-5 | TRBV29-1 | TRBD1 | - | CSAVAGGETQYF | TGCAGCGCGGTCGCAGGGGGAGAGACCCAGTACTTC
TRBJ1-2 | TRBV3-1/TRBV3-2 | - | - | CASSQWVAAVNYGYTF | TGTGCCAGCAGCCAATGGGTAGCAGCAGTTAACTATGGCTACACCTTC
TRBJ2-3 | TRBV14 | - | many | CASSQSTGYSTDTQYF | TGTGCCAGCAGCCAATCGACGGGTTATAGCACAGATACGCAGTATTTT
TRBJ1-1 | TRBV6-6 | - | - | CATSTAYTEAFF | TGTGCCACCTCGACAGCCTACACTGAAGCTTTCTTT
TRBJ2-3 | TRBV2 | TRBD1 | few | CASRQRTGGTDTQYF | TGTGCCAGCAGGCAAAGGACAGGGGGGACAGATACGCAGTATTTT
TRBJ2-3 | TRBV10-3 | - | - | CAIGMGAHRTDTQYF | TGTGCCATCGGCATGGGGGCGCACCGAACAGATACGCAGTATTTT
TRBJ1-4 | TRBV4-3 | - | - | CASSQDASFRKNEKLFF | TGCGCCAGCAGCCAAGATGCCTCGTTCAGAAAGAATGAAAAACTGTTTTTT
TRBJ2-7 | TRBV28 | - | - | CASNRQDPYEQYF | TGTGCCAGCAACCGACAGGATCCCTACGAGCAGTACTTC
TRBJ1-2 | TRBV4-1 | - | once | CASSQTLQGNYGYTF | TGCGCCAGCAGCCAAACTCTACAGGGAAACTATGGCTACACCTTC
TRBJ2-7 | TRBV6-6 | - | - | CASRLPGQTYEQYF | TGTGCCAGCAGGCTACCGGGACAAACCTACGAGCAGTACTTC
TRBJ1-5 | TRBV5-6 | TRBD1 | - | CASSSGQGQPQHF | TGTGCCAGCAGCTCAGGACAGGGACAGCCCCAGCATTTT
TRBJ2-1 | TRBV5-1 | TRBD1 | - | CASSRGTGEQFF | TGCGCCAGCAGCCGTGGGACAGGCGAGCAGTTCTTC
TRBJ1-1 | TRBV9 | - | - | CASSVGWQGASRAFF | TGTGCCAGCAGCGTAGGGTGGCAGGGTGCCAGCAGGGCTTTCTTT
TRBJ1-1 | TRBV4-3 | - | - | CASSQEYGLTEAFF | TGCGCCAGCAGCCAAGAATACGGTTTGACTGAAGCTTTCTTT
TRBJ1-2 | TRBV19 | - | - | CASSSTQWGYTF | TGTGCCAGTAGTTCGACACAGTGGGGCTACACCTTC
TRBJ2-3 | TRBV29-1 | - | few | CSVEDWMGAGNTQYF | TGCAGCGTTGAAGATTGGATGGGGGCTGGAAATACGCAGTATTTT
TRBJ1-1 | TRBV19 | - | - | CASTPGRGTEAFF | TGTGCCAGTACCCCCGGGAGGGGCACTGAAGCTTTCTTT
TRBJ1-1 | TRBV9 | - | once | CASGGFGTEAFF | TGTGCCTCGGGGGGGTTCGGGACTGAAGCTTTCTTT
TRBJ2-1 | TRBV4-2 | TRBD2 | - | CASSQGLQSGRVEQFF | TGTGCCAGCAGCCAAGGACTACAAAGCGGGAGAGTTGAGCAGTTCTTC
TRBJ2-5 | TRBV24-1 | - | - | CATSEIDKGETQYF | TGTGCCACCAGTGAAATCGACAAAGGAGAGACCCAGTACTTC
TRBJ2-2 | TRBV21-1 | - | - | CASSRGDRGTGELFF | TGTGCCAGCAGCAGGGGGGACAGGGGGACCGGGGAGCTGTTTTTT
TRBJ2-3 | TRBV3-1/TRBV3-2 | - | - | CASSQENTRWATQYF | TGTGCCAGCAGCCAAGAGAACACTCGTTGGGCTACGCAGTATTTT
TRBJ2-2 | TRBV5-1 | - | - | CASSLESGRAGELFF | TGCGCCAGCAGCTTGGAATCGGGTCGGGCCGGGGAGCTGTTTTTT